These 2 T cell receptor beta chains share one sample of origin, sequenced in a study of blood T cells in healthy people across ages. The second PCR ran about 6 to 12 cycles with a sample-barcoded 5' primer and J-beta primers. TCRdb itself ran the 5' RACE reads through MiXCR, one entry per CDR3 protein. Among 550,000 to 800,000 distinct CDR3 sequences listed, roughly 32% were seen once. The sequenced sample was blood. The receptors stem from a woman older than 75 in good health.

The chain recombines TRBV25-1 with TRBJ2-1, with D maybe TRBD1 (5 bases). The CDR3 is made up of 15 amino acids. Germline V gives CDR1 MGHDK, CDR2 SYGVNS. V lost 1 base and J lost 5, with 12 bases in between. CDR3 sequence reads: CASSESRGSNNEQFF. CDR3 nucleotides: TGTGCCAGCAGTGAATCTAGGGGTTCGAACAATGAGCAGTTCTTC.

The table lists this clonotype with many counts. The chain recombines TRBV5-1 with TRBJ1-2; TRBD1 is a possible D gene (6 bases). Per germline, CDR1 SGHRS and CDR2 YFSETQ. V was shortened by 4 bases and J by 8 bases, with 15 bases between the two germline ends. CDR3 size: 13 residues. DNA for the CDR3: TGCGCCAGCAGCATCCGGACAGTCAGCGGCTACACCTTC. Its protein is CASSIRTVSGYTF.